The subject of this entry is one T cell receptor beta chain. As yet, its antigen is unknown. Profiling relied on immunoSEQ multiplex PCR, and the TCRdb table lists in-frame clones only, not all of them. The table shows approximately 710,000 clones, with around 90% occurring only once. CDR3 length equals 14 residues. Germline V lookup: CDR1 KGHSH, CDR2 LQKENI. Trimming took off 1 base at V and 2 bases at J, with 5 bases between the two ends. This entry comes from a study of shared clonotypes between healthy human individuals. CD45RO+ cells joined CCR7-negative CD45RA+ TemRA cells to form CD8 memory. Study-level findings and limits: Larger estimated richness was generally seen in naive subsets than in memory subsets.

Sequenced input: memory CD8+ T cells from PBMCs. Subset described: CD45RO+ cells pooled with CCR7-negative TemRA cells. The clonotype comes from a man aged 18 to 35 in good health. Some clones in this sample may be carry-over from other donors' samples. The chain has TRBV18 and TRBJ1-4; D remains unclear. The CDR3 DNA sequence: TGTGCCAGCTCACCACAGGATACTAATGAAAAACTGTTTTTT. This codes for CASSPQDTNEKLFF.